A single sample is the source of the 25 T cell receptor beta chains below, sequenced in a study of T cell responses to AZD1222 COVID-19 vaccine. The data were produced by immunoSEQ multiplex PCR, yet TCRdb's version contains in-frame clones alone and is incomplete. The repertoire consists of 180,000 or so clones, with approximately 94% occurring once and the leading ten covering less than 1.2%. Sequenced material: peripheral blood, taken 28 days after the second AZD1222 dose. These receptors all come from an adult who received the AZD1222 COVID-19 vaccine.

This chain joins TRBV5-1 and TRBJ2-1; TRBD2 matches 13 bases. Germline CDR1 reads SGHRS; CDR2 reads YFSETQ. CDR3 size: 14 residues. V trimming: 5 bases; J trimming: 16 bases; junction bases outside the gene matches: 12. CDR3 loop: CASSHGLAGVQGFF. In nucleotides, the CDR3 is TGCGCCAGCAGTCACGGACTAGCGGGGGTCCAGGGTTTCTTC.

The V gene is TRBV3-1 (or the pseudogene TRBV3-2), the J gene TRBJ2-5, with 7 bases aligning to TRBD2. The CDR3 contains 13 residues. J lost 11 bases, V lost 0 bases, and 6 bases had no gene match. The germline CDR1 and CDR2 sequences are LGHDT and YNNKEL (reference sequence). This CDR3 reads CASSQDHTSAQYF. As DNA, the CDR3 is TGTGCCAGCAGCCAAGACCACACTAGCGCGCAGTACTTC.

The table lists this clone with a count of one. The chain uses TRBV3-1 (or the pseudogene TRBV3-2) and TRBJ1-1; TRBD1 is a possible D gene (5 bases). The germline V and J ends were trimmed by 1 base and 12 bases, with 9 bases remaining between them. Per germline, CDR1 LGHDT and CDR2 YNNKEL (reference sequence). This CDR3 spans 11 amino acids. The chain's CDR3 is CASSQAWTSFF. The CDR3 DNA is TGTGCCAGCAGCCAAGCCTGGACATCTTTCTTT.

The chain recombines TRBV19 with TRBJ1-1; D uncertain. The CDR3 is 13 amino acids. Trimming cost V 5 bases and J 6 bases, with 13 bases left between them. Looked up from germline, CDR1 is LNHDA and CDR2 is SQIVND (reference sequence). CDR3 residues: CASSVADWAEAFF. The DNA for the CDR3 is TGTGCCAGTAGTGTGGCAGATTGGGCTGAAGCTTTCTTT.

The V call is TRBV11-2, the J call TRBJ1-6, with 7 nucleotides matching TRBD1. After removal of 5 bases from V and 5 bases from J, the junction contained 6 bases not matched to a gene. This CDR3 has 15 amino acids. CDR1 and CDR2 (germline): SGHAT, FQNNGV. CDR3 residues: CASSHRGSDNSPLHF. The CDR3 DNA sequence: TGTGCCAGCAGCCACAGGGGATCGGATAATTCACCCCTCCACTTT.

The chain uses TRBV6-5 and TRBJ2-7, with D hard to call. Trimming removed 6 bases from V and 3 bases from J, with 15 bases in between. The CDR3 runs 14 residues. Germline V gene sequence: CDR1 MNHEY, CDR2 SVGAGI. The CDR3 nucleotides are TGTGCCAGCAGATCATCTTCTAACCTCTACGAGCAGTACTTC. It yields the protein CASRSSSNLYEQYF.

The V and J genes are TRBV14 and TRBJ2-1, with a possible D match to TRBD1 (5 bases). V lost 0 bases to trimming and J lost 2 bases, with 11 bases between them. The CDR3 totals 16 residues. From germline, CDR1 is SGHDN and CDR2 FVKESK. The CDR3 sequence is CASSQERPTAYNEQFF. The CDR3 bases are TGTGCCAGCAGCCAAGAAAGGCCGACAGCCTACAATGAGCAGTTCTTC.

The CDR3 region has the DNA TGTGCCAGCAGCTTAGGGTGGCAGGGAAAAGCAACTAATGAAAAACTGTTTTTT. It encodes CASSLGWQGKATNEKLFF. V and J are TRBV7-6 and TRBJ1-4, with D perhaps TRBD1 (5 bases). The V and J ends lost 1 base and 0 bases respectively, with 15 bases between them. The germline V gene has CDR1 SGHVS and CDR2 FNYEAQ. This CDR3 comprises 18 residues.

This chain uses TRBV7-9 with TRBJ2-7; 9 bases are shared with TRBD2. V trimming: 5 bases; J trimming: 2 bases; junction bases outside the gene matches: 16. Germline V lookup: CDR1 SEHNR, CDR2 FQNEAQ (reference sequence). The CDR3 extends over 18 amino acids. The CDR3 sequence is CASSKKAGGSGGAYEQYF. DNA of the CDR3: TGTGCCAGCAGCAAAAAGGCTGGGGGTAGCGGGGGTGCCTACGAGCAGTACTTC.

The CDR3 protein is CASSQGIQPQHF. The CDR3 coding sequence is TGTGCCAGCAGCCAAGGAATTCAGCCCCAGCATTTT. This chain links TRBV3-1 (or the pseudogene TRBV3-2) with TRBJ1-5; D unclear. Between the trimmed V and J ends, which lost 1 base and 6 bases, there was a span of 4 bases. CDR1 is LGHDT and CDR2 is YNNKEL in the germline V gene (reference sequence). The CDR3 length is 12 residues.

The rearrangement links TRBV7-9 to TRBJ1-2, with 9 bases fitting TRBD1. Germline V gene sequence: CDR1 SEHNR, CDR2 FQNEAQ (reference sequence). V was pared by 5 bases and J by 8 bases, with 9 bases of the junction left unmatched. The CDR3 loop spans 14 amino acids. CDR3: CASSPQQGAEGYTF. For the CDR3, the DNA is TGTGCCAGCAGCCCTCAACAGGGGGCAGAAGGCTACACCTTC. Drawing the rest from reference TRBV7-9 and TRBJ1-2, the complete variable domain is DTGVSQNPRHKITKRGQNVTFRCDPISEHNRLYWYRQTLGQGPEFLTYFQNEAQLEKSRLLSDRFSAERPKGSFSTLEIQRTEQGDSAMYLCASSPQQGAEGYTFGSGTRLTVV.

The chain uses TRBV5-1 and TRBJ2-7; TRBD1 aligns across 12 bases. V was clipped by 2 bases and J by 7 bases; unmatched bases: 13. The CDR3 spans 17 residues. Germline CDR1 reads SGHRS; CDR2 reads YFSETQ. In DNA, the CDR3 is TGCGCCAGCAGCTTTATAGCTGGGGGACAGGGGGCGCGGGAGCAGTACTTC. Its protein is CASSFIAGGQGAREQYF.

The chain combines TRBV12-3 or TRBV12-4 with TRBJ2-5; D possibly corresponds to TRBD1 (6 bases). V was cut by 10 bases and J by 5 bases, with 17 bases left in between. The CDR3 consists of 13 residues. The CDR3 bases are TGTGCCACGCGGGTGGGGGCCCGGGAGACCCAGTACTTC. The encoded protein is CATRVGARETQYF.

This chain connects TRBV25-1 to TRBJ2-1, with D unresolved. V lost 2 bases and J lost 8, with 10 bases in between. Germline V gene sequence: CDR1 MGHDK, CDR2 SYGVNS. The CDR3 consists of 13 residues. The CDR3 reads CASSEREVDEQFF. CDR3 nucleotides: TGTGCCAGCAGTGAAAGGGAAGTTGATGAGCAGTTCTTC.

The rearrangement links TRBV19 to TRBJ1-3; D gene ambiguous. CDR1 and CDR2 (germline): LNHDA, SQIVND (reference sequence). Trimming left V 8 bases short and J 2 bases short, with 13 bases between. CDR3 length equals 14 residues. The CDR3 loop is CASWKKETGNTIYF. The DNA for the CDR3 is TGTGCCAGTTGGAAAAAAGAAACTGGAAACACCATATATTTT.

The chain is built from TRBV10-2 and TRBJ2-2; no reliable D call. This CDR3 comprises 14 residues. The V and J ends lost 3 bases and 1 base respectively, with 6 bases between them. CDR1 is WSHSY and CDR2 is SAAADI in the germline V gene. CDR3 nucleotide sequence: TGCGCCAGCAGTGAAATAATGAACACCGGGGAGCTGTTTTTT. Its protein product is CASSEIMNTGELFF.

Only one count was recorded for this clone. The chain has TRBV7-2 and TRBJ2-1, with unresolved D. V was cut by 0 bases and J by 7 bases, with 7 bases left in between. This CDR3 contains 13 residues. Per the germline V gene, CDR1 is SGHTA and CDR2 is FQGNSA. The CDR3 loop reads CASSLARLNEQFF. For the CDR3, the DNA is TGTGCCAGCAGCTTAGCAAGATTGAATGAGCAGTTCTTC.

V is TRBV5-4 and J is TRBJ2-5, with a tentative D call TRBD1 (5 bases). The germline V gene encodes CDR1 SGHNT and CDR2 YYREEE (reference sequence). V was cut by 6 bases and J by 1 base, with 16 bases left in between. CDR3 length: 15 amino acids. This chain's CDR3 is CASNSQGGSQETQYF. For the CDR3, the DNA is TGTGCCAGCAATTCCCAGGGCGGAAGCCAAGAGACCCAGTACTTC.

This clone was observed once. CDR3 sequence: CASSQDLGGSYGYTF. As DNA, the CDR3 is TGTGCCAGCAGCCAAGATCTTGGGGGGAGCTATGGCTACACCTTC. The rearrangement joins TRBV4-2 to TRBJ1-2, with D perhaps TRBD1 (5 bases). The V end lost 0 bases, the J end lost 4 bases, and 12 bases lay between the germline ends. Germline V lookup: CDR1 LGHNA, CDR2 YNFKEQ. CDR3 length equals 15 residues.

V gene TRBV3-1 (or the pseudogene TRBV3-2) combines with J gene TRBJ1-6, with a possible D match to TRBD1 (5 bases). The CDR3 length is 14 residues. The germline CDR1 and CDR2 sequences are LGHDT and YNNKEL (reference sequence). V lost 6 bases, J lost 6 bases, and 12 bases lay in between. The CDR3 DNA reads as TGTGCCAGCAGGGAAGGGGCCTTTAATTCACCCCTCCACTTT. Amino acids: CASREGAFNSPLHF.

The rearrangement uses TRBV19 and TRBJ1-2; 7 bases align to TRBD1. The J segment lost 8 bases and the V segment lost 4 bases, leaving 13 bases of the junction unmatched. The germline V gene has CDR1 LNHDA and CDR2 SQIVND (reference sequence). This CDR3 comprises 15 residues. In DNA form, the CDR3 reads TGTGCCAGTAGTACTCGGGACAGATATCGTGGCGGCTACACCTTC. Its protein is CASSTRDRYRGGYTF.

In this sample, this clone turned up once. The chain has TRBV6-6 and TRBJ1-1; D unclear. This CDR3 is 14 amino acids long. Trimming removed 6 bases from V and 1 base from J, with 12 bases in between. Germline V lookup: CDR1 MNHNY, CDR2 SVGAGI (reference sequence). CDR3 protein: CASSYTIKNTEAFF. For the CDR3, the DNA is TGTGCCAGCAGCTACACAATAAAGAACACTGAAGCTTTCTTT.

The chain links TRBV29-1 to TRBJ2-3; 11 bases match TRBD2. Germline V gives CDR1 SQVTM, CDR2 ANQGSEA. The CDR3 contains 15 residues. Trimming at V came to 7 bases and at J to 5 bases, leaving 11 bases not matched to a gene. In DNA, the CDR3 is TGCAGCGGGGACGGTAGCGGGGGGGCCGAAGATACGCAGTATTTT. It specifies CSGDGSGGAEDTQYF.

This clone showed up just once. The chain has TRBV7-9 and TRBJ1-1; D is perhaps TRBD1 (6 bases). Germline CDR1 and CDR2: SEHNR and FQNEAQ (reference sequence). This CDR3 region has 13 residues. The V end lost 6 bases, the J end lost 1 base, and 9 bases lay between the germline ends. The CDR3 region is CASRNRENTEAFF. The DNA for the CDR3 is TGTGCCAGCAGAAACAGGGAGAACACTGAAGCTTTCTTT.

V and J are TRBV6-6 and TRBJ1-1; D is possibly TRBD1 (5 bases). CDR1 is MNHNY, CDR2 SVGAGI, per germline (reference sequence). The V and J ends lost 6 bases and 2 bases respectively, with 13 bases between them. The CDR3 is 14 residues long. The CDR3 region is CASRTGRFNTEAFF. The DNA for the CDR3 is TGTGCCAGCAGAACGGGACGGTTTAACACTGAAGCTTTCTTT.